Below, 10 T cell receptor beta chains from the same sample are listed, as sequenced in a study of control samples from healthy donors and cancer patients. The repertoire was sequenced with immunoSEQ multiplex PCR; TCRdb's copy has only in-frame clones and lacks some. Seen here are 20,000 or so clones, 85% to 90% observed once, and the top ten hold around 9.3%. Sequencing used PBMCs. The receptors come from a woman aged 55-70 years with head and neck cancer.

The chain uses TRBV7-9 and TRBJ1-1; no clear D. Trimming left V 4 bases short and J 6 bases short, with 6 bases between. Germline CDR1 is SEHNR and CDR2 is FQNEAQ (reference sequence). The CDR3 extends over 11 amino acids. The CDR3 DNA sequence: TGTGCCAGCAGCTCGGACCCTGAAGCTTTCTTT. It codes for CASSSDPEAFF.

The chain joins TRBV21-1 to TRBJ2-1; TRBD2 was called by the table and not checked on the DNA. TRBV21-1 has pseudogene status. The CDR3 has 15 amino acids. The CDR3 spells CASSKAGLAYNEQFF. In DNA form, the CDR3 reads TGTGCCAGCAGCAAAGCCGGGCTAGCTTACAATGAGCAGTTCTTC.

This sequence joins TRBV6-6 and TRBJ2-7; tentative D call: TRBD2 (7 bases). CDR1 is MNHNY, CDR2 SVGAGI, per germline (reference sequence). This CDR3 region has 14 residues. V was pared by 7 bases and J by 3 bases, with 16 bases between. This chain's CDR3 is CASNPRGGLYEQYF. DNA of the CDR3: TGTGCCAGCAACCCGAGGGGGGGACTCTACGAGCAGTACTTC.

The genes are TRBV18 and TRBJ1-2; the match to TRBD1 covers 8 bases. Looked up from germline, CDR1 is KGHSH and CDR2 is LQKENI. CDR3 size: 14 residues. The V segment lost 0 bases and the J segment 8 bases; nucleotides outside the gene matches: 5. CDR3 DNA: TGTGCCAGCTCACCACCGGCGGACAGGGACGGCTACACCTTC. It is translated as CASSPPADRDGYTF.

V is TRBV27 and J is TRBJ2-1; 15 bases line up with TRBD2. V was clipped by 6 bases and J by 4 bases; unmatched bases: 4. There are 16 residues in the CDR3. Germline CDR1 is MNHEY and CDR2 is SMNVEV (reference sequence). The CDR3 spells CASSGLAGGSYNEQFF. The CDR3 DNA follows: TGTGCCAGCAGCGGACTAGCGGGAGGGTCGTACAATGAGCAGTTCTTC.

The rearrangement joins TRBV20-1 to TRBJ1-2; D ambiguous. The CDR3 is made up of 10 amino acids. V was shortened by 3 bases and J by 7 bases, with 6 bases between the two germline ends. The germline V gene has CDR1 DFQATT and CDR2 SNEGSKA (reference sequence). CDR3 sequence reads: CSASASGYTF. In nucleotides, the CDR3 is TGCAGTGCTAGCGCTAGTGGCTACACCTTC.

The chain links TRBV19 to TRBJ1-5; the D is unclear. CDR1 is LNHDA, CDR2 SQIVND, per germline (reference sequence). This CDR3 region has 14 residues. Trimming pared 5 bases from V and 1 base from J, leaving 9 bases between. CDR3 DNA sequence: TGTGCCAGTAGTCCCGGGCCGAGCAATCAGCCCCAGCATTTT. This sequence encodes CASSPGPSNQPQHF.

This clone was counted a few times. The chain has TRBV9 and TRBJ2-5; 10 bases match TRBD1. The CDR3 is 15 residues long. Germline CDR1 and CDR2: SGDLS and YYNGEE. The J segment lost 4 bases and the V segment lost 3 bases, leaving 6 bases of the junction unmatched. CDR3 DNA: TGTGCCAGCAGCGCTGAGACAGGGGGCTTAGAGACCCAGTACTTC. Translation gives CASSAETGGLETQYF.

The gene calls are TRBV6-5 and TRBJ2-7; TRBD2 matches 7 bases. The CDR3 runs to 14 residues. The V segment lost 6 bases and the J segment 6 bases; nucleotides outside the gene matches: 11. Germline CDR1 is MNHEY and CDR2 is SVGAGI. The CDR3 DNA sequence: TGTGCCAGCAGCCAAGCTAGCGGACTTTCCGAGCAGTACTTC. Its protein is CASSQASGLSEQYF.

This rearrangement joins TRBV5-1 to TRBJ1-3; 7 bases are shared with TRBD1. The trim removed 2 bases at V and 4 bases at J, leaving 3 bases unmatched. CDR3 length equals 14 residues. Per germline, CDR1 SGHRS and CDR2 YFSETQ. The CDR3 region is CASSFQGQGNTIYF. The CDR3 coding sequence is TGCGCCAGCAGCTTCCAGGGACAGGGAAACACCATATATTTT.